These T cell receptor beta chains were read from a single sample in a study of blood T cell repertoires in COVID-19. The table came from immunoSEQ multiplex PCR; TCRdb's copy has only in-frame clones and leaves some out. This table has approximately 280,000 clones, around 88% appearing once. The sample comprised PBMCs or T cells enriched from blood (not recorded which). The source of these receptors is a woman between 35 and 50 years old who had recovered from COVID-19. The CDR3 runs from the conserved cysteine through the conserved F or W. The D gene is left open where the match is weak. The listing skips clone size in some rows; elsewhere it reads once, few, many or a size class.

clone size | J gene | D gene | V gene | CDR3 DNA | CDR3 protein
- | TRBJ1-5 | - | TRBV21-1 | TGTGCCAGCAGCAAAGGCAGGGCAAACAATCAGCCCCAGCATTTT | CASSKGRANNQPQHF
- | TRBJ2-1 | TRBD1 | TRBV12-3/TRBV12-4 | TGTGCCAGCAGCTATGGGACAGGACCGAAAGTGTTCTTC | CASSYGTGPKVFF
once | TRBJ1-6 | TRBD1 | TRBV2 | TGTGCCAGCACCCAGGGGGATCATCGAAGTTCACCCCTCCACTTT | CASTQGDHRSSPLHF
once | TRBJ2-3 | TRBD2 | TRBV2 | TGTGCCAGCAGTGAGTGGGCGGGAGGGGATACGCAGTATTTT | CASSEWAGGDTQYF
- | TRBJ2-7 | - | TRBV6-5 | TGTGCCAGCAGTCTGGGCAACGAGCAGTACTTC | CASSLGNEQYF
- | TRBJ2-7 | - | TRBV24-1 | TGTGCCACCAGTGACACCGGGACGGGGGACGAGCAGTACTTC | CATSDTGTGDEQYF
- | TRBJ2-1 | - | TRBV9 | TGTGCCAGCAGCACCCGGGATCCAGGCGATGAGCAGTTCTTC | CASSTRDPGDEQFF
- | TRBJ1-5 | - | TRBV19 | TGTGCCAGTAGTGGAGGGTACCATAGCAATCAGCCCCAGCATTTT | CASSGGYHSNQPQHF
- | TRBJ1-2 | - | TRBV28 | TGTGCCATCTACTTCGGGGTTAGCTACACCTTC | CAIYFGVSYTF
- | TRBJ2-1 | - | TRBV7-2 | TGTGCCAGCAGCCTAGGGGGAGCCAATGAGCAGTTCTTC | CASSLGGANEQFF
- | TRBJ1-2 | TRBD1 | TRBV28 | TGTGCCAGCAGTAGGGGGGACAGCCTCTATGGCTACACCTTC | CASSRGDSLYGYTF
- | TRBJ2-7 | - | TRBV18 | TGTGCCAGCTCACCAGGGGCAGGGAAGGAGCAGTACTTC | CASSPGAGKEQYF
- | TRBJ1-4 | - | TRBV19 | TGTGCCAGTAGTATCGGGACACTTGCAACTAATGAAAAACTGTTTTTT | CASSIGTLATNEKLFF
- | TRBJ1-5 | - | TRBV7-2 | TGTGCCAGCAGCATTGGAGGGCCCCAGCATTTT | CASSIGGPQHF
- | TRBJ2-1 | TRBD2 | TRBV7-6 | TGTGCCAGCAGCCAAAGCGGGAGGCCACACGGGGGTGAGCAGTTCTTC | CASSQSGRPHGGEQFF
- | TRBJ2-2 | - | TRBV14 | TGTGCCAGCAGCCAAGGTGGGAGAGGGACCGGGGAGCTGTTTTTT | CASSQGGRGTGELFF
- | TRBJ1-6 | - | TRBV28 | TGTGCCAGCAGCTCGGGATGGGATTCACCCCTCCACTTT | CASSSGWDSPLHF
once | TRBJ2-5 | TRBD2 | TRBV5-6 | TGTGCCAGCACCGGCGGGGGGCTCCAAGAGACCCAGTACTTC | CASTGGGLQETQYF
few | TRBJ1-2 | TRBD1 | TRBV25-1 | TGTGCCAGCAGTGACTCAGGGGGCGGCTACACCTTC | CASSDSGGGYTF
few | TRBJ1-1 | - | TRBV12-3/TRBV12-4 | TGTGCCAGCAGCCGCAGGGCTGAAGCTTTCTTT | CASSRRAEAFF
- | TRBJ2-7 | TRBD2 | TRBV10-3 | TGTGCCACCGGGGGGGGTTACGAGCAGTACTTC | CATGGGYEQYF
- | TRBJ2-1 | - | TRBV28 | TGTGCCAGCAGTCAACCTCCCCGCGGGGCCTTTTTGGATGAGCAGTTCTTC | CASSQPPRGAFLDEQFF
once | TRBJ1-3 | - | TRBV9 | TGTGCCAGCGAGGGGGTTCCTGGAAACACCATATATTTT | CASEGVPGNTIYF
- | TRBJ2-5 | TRBD2 | TRBV29-1 | TGCAGCGTTGAAAGGGGGACTAGTATGGAGACCCAGTACTTC | CSVERGTSMETQYF
- | TRBJ2-2 | TRBD2 | TRBV20-1 | TGCAGTGCTAGTCAGGGCGGGAGGGCCTGGACGACCGGGGAGCTGTTTTTT | CSASQGGRAWTTGELFF
- | TRBJ2-7 | - | TRBV5-7 | TGTGCCCACAGCTACGAGCAGTACTTC | CAHSYEQYF
- | TRBJ1-2 | TRBD1 | TRBV7-9 | TGTGCCAGCAGCTTATCCGGACAGGGTGCCTATGGCTACACCTTC | CASSLSGQGAYGYTF
- | TRBJ2-7 | - | TRBV4-2 | TGTGCCAGCAGCCCGGGAGTTTACTACGAGCAGTACTTC | CASSPGVYYEQYF
many | TRBJ2-7 | TRBD2 | TRBV9 | TGTGCCAGTACACCGGGGGGGAGCTCCTACGAGCAGTACTTC | CASTPGGSSYEQYF
- | TRBJ2-1 | TRBD1 | TRBV2 | TGTGCCAGCAAGTTAGCCAGGGGGCTTGGTAATGAGCAGTTCTTC | CASKLARGLGNEQFF
- | TRBJ1-5 | - | TRBV28 | TGTGCCAGCAGTTTACCAACCGGGAATCAGCCCCAGCATTTT | CASSLPTGNQPQHF
- | TRBJ2-2 | TRBD1 | TRBV28 | TGTGCCAGCAGTCCCGCGGGGACAGGGAACACCGGGGAGCTGTTTTTT | CASSPAGTGNTGELFF
few | TRBJ1-1 | TRBD1 | TRBV30 | TGTGCCTGGAGTACAACAGGGGGAGCCATGAACACTGAAGCTTTCTTT | CAWSTTGGAMNTEAFF
once | TRBJ2-2 | TRBD2 | TRBV28 | TGTGCCAGCAGTTTTGAAGCGGGAGGGCCCGGGGAGCTGTTTTTT | CASSFEAGGPGELFF
- | TRBJ2-5 | - | TRBV11-2 | TGTGCCAGCAGCTTAGAATCGCCCATTCCCCGGTACCAAGAGACCCAGTACTTC | CASSLESPIPRYQETQYF
- | TRBJ2-1 | - | TRBV2 | TGTGCCAGCAGTCGTCTGGTGAGCCACAATGAGCAGTTCTTC | CASSRLVSHNEQFF
- | TRBJ1-1 | - | TRBV5-1 | TGCGCCAGCAGCCCCGCCCTACTAGGGTTGGTTGAAGCTTTCTTT | CASSPALLGLVEAFF
- | TRBJ2-7 | TRBD2 | TRBV6-5 | TGTGCCAGCATTGGACTAGCGGGCTCCTACGAGCAGTACTTC | CASIGLAGSYEQYF
- | TRBJ1-3 | - | TRBV10-3 | TGTGCCATCAGTGAGGGGACTCTCTCTGGAAACACCATATATTTT | CAISEGTLSGNTIYF
- | TRBJ1-5 | TRBD1 | TRBV19 | TGTGCCAGTACAGACAGGGGGACGTTTTATCAGCCCCAGCATTTT | CASTDRGTFYQPQHF
- | TRBJ1-4 | TRBD1 | TRBV7-2 | TGTGCCAGCAGTTCCGGGACAGGGTACGGTGAAAAACTGTTTTTT | CASSSGTGYGEKLFF
once | TRBJ2-3 | - | TRBV2 | TGTGCCAGCATTTCTCGTACAAAAGATACGCAGTATTTT | CASISRTKDTQYF
- | TRBJ1-5 | TRBD1 | TRBV19 | TGTGCCAGTACCCGGGACAGGGGAGAGGATCAGCCCCAGCATTTT | CASTRDRGEDQPQHF
- | TRBJ2-1 | - | TRBV29-1 | TGCAGCGTGGTCCCGGTAGCGGAGGACAATGAGCAGTTCTTC | CSVVPVAEDNEQFF
- | TRBJ2-1 | TRBD2 | TRBV5-1 | TGCGCCAGCAGCTTGGAGGGACTAGCGGGAGTGAAAGGGCACAATGAGCAGTTCTTC | CASSLEGLAGVKGHNEQFF
- | TRBJ2-5 | - | TRBV29-1 | TGCAGCGCCGGGACACAACAAGAGACCCAGTACTTC | CSAGTQQETQYF